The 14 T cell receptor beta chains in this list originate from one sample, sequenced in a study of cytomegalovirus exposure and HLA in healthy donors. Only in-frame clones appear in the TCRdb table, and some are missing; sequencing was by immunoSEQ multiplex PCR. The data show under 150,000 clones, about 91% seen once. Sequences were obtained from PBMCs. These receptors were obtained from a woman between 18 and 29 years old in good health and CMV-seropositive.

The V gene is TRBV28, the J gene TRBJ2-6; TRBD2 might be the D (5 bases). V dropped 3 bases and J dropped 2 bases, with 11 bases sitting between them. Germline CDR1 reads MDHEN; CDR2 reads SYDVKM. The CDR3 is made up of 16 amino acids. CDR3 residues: CASSLLAPAGANVLTF. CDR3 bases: TGTGCCAGCAGTTTGCTAGCCCCTGCTGGGGCCAACGTCCTGACTTTC.

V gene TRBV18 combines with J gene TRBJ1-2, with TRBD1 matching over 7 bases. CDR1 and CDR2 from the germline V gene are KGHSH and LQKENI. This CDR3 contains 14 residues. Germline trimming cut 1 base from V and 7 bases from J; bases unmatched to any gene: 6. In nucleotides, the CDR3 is TGTGCCAGCTCACCACGGACAGGTGGTTTTGGCTACACCTTC. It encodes CASSPRTGGFGYTF.

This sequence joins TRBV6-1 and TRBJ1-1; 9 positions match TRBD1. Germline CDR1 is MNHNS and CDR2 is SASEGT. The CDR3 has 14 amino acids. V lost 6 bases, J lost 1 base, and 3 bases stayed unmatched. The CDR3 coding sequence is TGTGCCAGCAGGTCGGGACAGGGGAACACTGAAGCTTTCTTT. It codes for CASRSGQGNTEAFF.

In DNA form, the CDR3 reads TGTGCCGCCGAGGCGCCCCCTACCGGACTAGCGGGGACCAGCGAGCAGTACTTC. Its protein product is CAAEAPPTGLAGTSEQYF. This chain connects TRBV28 to TRBJ2-7; 12 nucleotides line up with TRBD2. V lost 11 bases and J lost 6; bases outside the gene matches: 23. CDR3 size: 18 residues. Germline-derived CDR1 and CDR2 are MDHEN and SYDVKM.

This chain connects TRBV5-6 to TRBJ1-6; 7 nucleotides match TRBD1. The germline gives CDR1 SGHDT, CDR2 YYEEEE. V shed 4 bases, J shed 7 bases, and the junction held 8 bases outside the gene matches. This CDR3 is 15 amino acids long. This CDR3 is CASSVHRGWNSPLHF. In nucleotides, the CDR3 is TGTGCCAGCAGCGTCCACAGGGGCTGGAATTCACCCCTCCACTTT. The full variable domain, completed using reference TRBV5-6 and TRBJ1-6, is DAGVTQSPTHLIKTRGQQVTLRCSPKSGHDTVSWYQQALGQGPQFIFQYYEEEERQRGNFPDRFSGHQFPNYSSELNVNALLLGDSALYLCASSVHRGWNSPLHFGNGTRLTVT.

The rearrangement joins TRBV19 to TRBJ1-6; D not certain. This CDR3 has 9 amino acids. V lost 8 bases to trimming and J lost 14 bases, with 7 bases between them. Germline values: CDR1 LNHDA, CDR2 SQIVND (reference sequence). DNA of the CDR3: TGTGCCAGTTCTGAGGCCCTCCACTTT. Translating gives CASSEALHF.

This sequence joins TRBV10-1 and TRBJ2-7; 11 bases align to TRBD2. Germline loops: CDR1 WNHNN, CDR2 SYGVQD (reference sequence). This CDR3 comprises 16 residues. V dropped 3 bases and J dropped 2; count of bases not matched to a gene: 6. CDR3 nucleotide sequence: TGCGCCAGCAGTGACCCTACTAGCGGGAGTCCCTACGAGCAGTACTTC. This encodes CASSDPTSGSPYEQYF.

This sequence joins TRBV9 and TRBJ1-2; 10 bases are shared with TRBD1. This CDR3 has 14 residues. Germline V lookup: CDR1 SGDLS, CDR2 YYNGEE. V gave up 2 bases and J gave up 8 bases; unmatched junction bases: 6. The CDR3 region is CASSVGTGDGGYTF. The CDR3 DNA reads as TGTGCCAGCAGCGTGGGGACAGGGGACGGCGGCTACACCTTC.

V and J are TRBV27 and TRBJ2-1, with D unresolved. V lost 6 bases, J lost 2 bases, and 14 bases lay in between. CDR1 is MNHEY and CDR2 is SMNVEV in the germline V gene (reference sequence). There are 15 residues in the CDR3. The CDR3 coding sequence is TGTGCCAGCAGCCACTACTTGCTTACCTACAATGAGCAGTTCTTC. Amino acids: CASSHYLLTYNEQFF.

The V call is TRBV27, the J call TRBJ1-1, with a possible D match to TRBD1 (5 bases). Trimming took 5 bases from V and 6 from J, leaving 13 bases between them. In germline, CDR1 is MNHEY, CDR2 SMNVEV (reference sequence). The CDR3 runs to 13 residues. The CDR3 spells CASSRSGGAEAFF. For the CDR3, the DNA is TGTGCCAGCAGTCGATCTGGAGGGGCTGAAGCTTTCTTT.

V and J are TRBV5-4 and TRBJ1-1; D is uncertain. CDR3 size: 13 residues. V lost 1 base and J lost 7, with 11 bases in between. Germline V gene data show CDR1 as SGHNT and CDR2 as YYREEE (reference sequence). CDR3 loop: CASSLKGGIEAFF. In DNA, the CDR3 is TGTGCCAGCAGCTTGAAGGGCGGGATTGAAGCTTTCTTT.

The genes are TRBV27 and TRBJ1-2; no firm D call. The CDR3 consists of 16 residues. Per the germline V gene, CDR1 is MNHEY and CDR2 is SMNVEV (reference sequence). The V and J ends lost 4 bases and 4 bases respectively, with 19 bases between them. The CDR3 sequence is CASSSFRGRVLYGYTF. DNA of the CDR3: TGTGCCAGCAGTTCCTTCCGAGGTCGGGTCCTCTATGGCTACACCTTC.

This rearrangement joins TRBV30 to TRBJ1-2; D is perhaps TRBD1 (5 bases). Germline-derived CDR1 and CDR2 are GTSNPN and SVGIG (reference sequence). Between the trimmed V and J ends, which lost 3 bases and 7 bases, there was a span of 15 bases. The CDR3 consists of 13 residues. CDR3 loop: CAWSSTARGGYTF. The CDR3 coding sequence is TGTGCCTGGAGCTCGACAGCTAGGGGTGGCTACACCTTC.

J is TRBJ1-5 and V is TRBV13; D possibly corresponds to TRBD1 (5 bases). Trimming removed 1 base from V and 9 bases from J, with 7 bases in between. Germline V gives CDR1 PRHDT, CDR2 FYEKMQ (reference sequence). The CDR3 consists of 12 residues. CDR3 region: CASSLVRGPQHF. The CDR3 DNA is TGTGCCAGCAGCTTAGTTAGGGGGCCCCAGCATTTT.